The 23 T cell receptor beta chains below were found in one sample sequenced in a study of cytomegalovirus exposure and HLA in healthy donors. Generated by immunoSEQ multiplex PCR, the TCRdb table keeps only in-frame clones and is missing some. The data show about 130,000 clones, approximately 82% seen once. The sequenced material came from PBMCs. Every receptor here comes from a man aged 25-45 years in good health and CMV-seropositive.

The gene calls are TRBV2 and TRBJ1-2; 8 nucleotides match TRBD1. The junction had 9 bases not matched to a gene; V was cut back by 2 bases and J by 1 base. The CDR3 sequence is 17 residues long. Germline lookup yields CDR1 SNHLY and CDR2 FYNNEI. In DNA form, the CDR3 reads TGTGCCAGCAGTGAACCGGGACAGGTCCCCAGTAACTATGGCTACACCTTC. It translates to CASSEPGQVPSNYGYTF.

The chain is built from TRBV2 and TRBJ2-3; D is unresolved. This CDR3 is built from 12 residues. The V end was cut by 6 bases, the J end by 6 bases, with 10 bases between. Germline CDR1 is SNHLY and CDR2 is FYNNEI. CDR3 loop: CASSVSVDTQYF. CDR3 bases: TGTGCCAGCAGCGTTTCCGTGGATACGCAGTATTTT.

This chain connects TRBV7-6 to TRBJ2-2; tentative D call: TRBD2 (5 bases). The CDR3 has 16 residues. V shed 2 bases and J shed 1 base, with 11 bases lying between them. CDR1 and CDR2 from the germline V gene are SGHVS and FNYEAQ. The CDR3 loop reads CASSLLASGNTGELFF. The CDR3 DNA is TGTGCCAGCAGCTTACTCGCGAGCGGGAACACCGGGGAGCTGTTTTTT.

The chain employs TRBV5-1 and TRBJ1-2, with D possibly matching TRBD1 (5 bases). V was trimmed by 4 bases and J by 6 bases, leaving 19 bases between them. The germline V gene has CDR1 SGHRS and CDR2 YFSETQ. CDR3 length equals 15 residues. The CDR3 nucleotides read TGCGCCAGCAGCGATGGGGACTCCGGAGGCCATGGCTACACCTTC. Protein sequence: CASSDGDSGGHGYTF.

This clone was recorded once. Here the CDR3 DNA reads TGCGCCAGCAGCCTTGAGGACAGGGGGTTCTACGAGCAGTACTTC. Translation: CASSLEDRGFYEQYF. The V and J genes are TRBV5-1 and TRBJ2-7, with 10 positions matching TRBD1. In germline, CDR1 is SGHRS, CDR2 YFSETQ. Trimming cost V 4 bases and J 3 bases; bases outside gene matches: 7. This CDR3 is 15 amino acids long. Looking up the rest from reference TRBV5-1 and TRBJ2-7 gives the full variable domain: KAGVTQTPRYLIKTRGQQVTLSCSPISGHRSVSWYQQTPGQGLQFLFEYFSETQRNKGNFPGRFSGRQFSNSRSEMNVSTLELGDSALYLCASSLEDRGFYEQYFGPGTRLTVT.

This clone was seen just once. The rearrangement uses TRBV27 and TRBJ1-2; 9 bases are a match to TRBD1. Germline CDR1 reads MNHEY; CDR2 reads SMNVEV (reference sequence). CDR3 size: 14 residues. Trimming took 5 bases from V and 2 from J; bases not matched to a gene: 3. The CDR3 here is CASSPGQGNYGYTF. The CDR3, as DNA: TGTGCCAGCAGTCCGGGACAGGGAAACTATGGCTACACCTTC.

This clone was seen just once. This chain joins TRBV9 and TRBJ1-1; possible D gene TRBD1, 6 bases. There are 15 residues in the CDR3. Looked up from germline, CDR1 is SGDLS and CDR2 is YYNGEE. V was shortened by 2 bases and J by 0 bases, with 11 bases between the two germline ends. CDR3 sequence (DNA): TGTGCCAGCAGCGTTCAGGACAGCATGAACACTGAAGCTTTCTTT. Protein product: CASSVQDSMNTEAFF.

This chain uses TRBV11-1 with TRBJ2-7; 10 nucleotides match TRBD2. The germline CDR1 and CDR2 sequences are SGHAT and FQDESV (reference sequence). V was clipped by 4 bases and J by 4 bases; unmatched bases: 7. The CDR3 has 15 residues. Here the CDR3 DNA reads TGTGCCAGCAGCTCACCGGGACTAGCGCCATACGAGCAGTACTTC. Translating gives CASSSPGLAPYEQYF.

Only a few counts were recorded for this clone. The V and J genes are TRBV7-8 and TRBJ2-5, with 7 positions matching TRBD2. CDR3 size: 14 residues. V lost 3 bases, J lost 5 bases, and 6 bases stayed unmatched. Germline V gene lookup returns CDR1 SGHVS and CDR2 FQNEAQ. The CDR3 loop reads CASSFQSGVETQYF. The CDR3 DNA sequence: TGTGCCAGCAGCTTCCAGAGCGGGGTGGAGACCCAGTACTTC.

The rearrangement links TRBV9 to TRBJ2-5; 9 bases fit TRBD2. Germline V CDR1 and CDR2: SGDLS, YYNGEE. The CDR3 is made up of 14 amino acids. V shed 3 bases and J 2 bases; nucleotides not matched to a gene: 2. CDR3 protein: CASSATSGQETQYF. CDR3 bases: TGTGCCAGCAGCGCGACTAGCGGACAAGAGACCCAGTACTTC.

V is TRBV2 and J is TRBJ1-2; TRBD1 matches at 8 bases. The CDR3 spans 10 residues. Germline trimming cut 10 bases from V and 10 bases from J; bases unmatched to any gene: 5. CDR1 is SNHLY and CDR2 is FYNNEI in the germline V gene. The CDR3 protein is CATRDRIYTF. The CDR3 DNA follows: TGTGCCACGCGGGACAGGATCTACACCTTC.

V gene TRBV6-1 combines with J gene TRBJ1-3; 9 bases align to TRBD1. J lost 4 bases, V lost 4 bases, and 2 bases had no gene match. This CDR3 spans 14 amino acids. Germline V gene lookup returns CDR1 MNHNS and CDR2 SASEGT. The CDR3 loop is CASSVGQGGNTIYF. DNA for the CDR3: TGTGCCAGCAGTGTAGGACAGGGGGGAAACACCATATATTTT.

The CDR3: CASSPLGAYNEQFF. The CDR3 region has the DNA TGTGCCAGCAGCCCCTTGGGCGCCTACAATGAGCAGTTCTTC. The chain has TRBV14 and TRBJ2-1; no firm D call. Per the germline V gene, CDR1 is SGHDN and CDR2 is FVKESK. The CDR3 is 14 amino acids. V was pared by 4 bases and J by 2 bases, with 9 bases between.

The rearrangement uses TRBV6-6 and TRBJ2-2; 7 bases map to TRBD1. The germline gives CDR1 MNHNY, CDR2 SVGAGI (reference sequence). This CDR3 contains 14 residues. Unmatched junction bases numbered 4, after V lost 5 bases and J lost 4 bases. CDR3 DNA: TGTGCCAGCAGTGACAGGGTAATCACCGGGGAGCTGTTTTTT. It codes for CASSDRVITGELFF.

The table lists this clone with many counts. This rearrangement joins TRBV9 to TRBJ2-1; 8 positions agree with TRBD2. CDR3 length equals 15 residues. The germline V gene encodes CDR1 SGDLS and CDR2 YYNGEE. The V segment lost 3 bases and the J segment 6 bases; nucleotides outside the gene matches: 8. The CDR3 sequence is CASSASGGLPNEQFF. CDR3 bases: TGTGCCAGCAGCGCAAGCGGGGGCCTACCCAATGAGCAGTTCTTC.

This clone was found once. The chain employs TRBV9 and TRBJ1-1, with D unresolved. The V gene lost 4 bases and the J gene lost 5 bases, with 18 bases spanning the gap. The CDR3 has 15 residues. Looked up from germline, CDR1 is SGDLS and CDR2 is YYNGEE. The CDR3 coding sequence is TGTGCCAGCAGCTCCGGCCCCGGGTATAAGACTGAAGCTTTCTTT. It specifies CASSSGPGYKTEAFF.

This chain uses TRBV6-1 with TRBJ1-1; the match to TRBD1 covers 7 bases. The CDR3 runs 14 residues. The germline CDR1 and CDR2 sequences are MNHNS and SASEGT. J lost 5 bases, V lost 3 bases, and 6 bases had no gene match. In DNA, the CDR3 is TGTGCCAGCAGTGACCAAGGGGGCAGGACTGAAGCTTTCTTT. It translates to CASSDQGGRTEAFF.

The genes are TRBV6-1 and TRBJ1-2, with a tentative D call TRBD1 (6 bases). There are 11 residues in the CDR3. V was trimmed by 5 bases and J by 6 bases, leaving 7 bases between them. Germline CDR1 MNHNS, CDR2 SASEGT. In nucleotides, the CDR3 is TGTGCCAGCAGTAACAGGGATGGCTACACCTTC. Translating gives CASSNRDGYTF.

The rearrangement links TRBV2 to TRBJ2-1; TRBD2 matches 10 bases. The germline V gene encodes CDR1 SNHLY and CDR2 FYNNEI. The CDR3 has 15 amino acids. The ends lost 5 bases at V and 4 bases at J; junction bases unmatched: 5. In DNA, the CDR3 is TGTGCCAGCAGTTCTAGCGGGAGAGGGTACAATGAGCAGTTCTTC. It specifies CASSSSGRGYNEQFF.

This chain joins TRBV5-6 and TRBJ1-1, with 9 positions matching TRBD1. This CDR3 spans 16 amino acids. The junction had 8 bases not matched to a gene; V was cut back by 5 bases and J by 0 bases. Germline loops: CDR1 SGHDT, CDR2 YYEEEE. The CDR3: CASRAGTGKMNTEAFF. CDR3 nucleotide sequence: TGTGCCAGCAGAGCGGGGACAGGGAAGATGAACACTGAAGCTTTCTTT.

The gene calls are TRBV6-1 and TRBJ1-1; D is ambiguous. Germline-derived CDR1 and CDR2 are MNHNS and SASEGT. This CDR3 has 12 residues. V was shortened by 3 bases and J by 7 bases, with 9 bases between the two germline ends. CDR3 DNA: TGTGCCAGCAGTGATTTGGAGAGTGAAGCTTTCTTT. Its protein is CASSDLESEAFF.

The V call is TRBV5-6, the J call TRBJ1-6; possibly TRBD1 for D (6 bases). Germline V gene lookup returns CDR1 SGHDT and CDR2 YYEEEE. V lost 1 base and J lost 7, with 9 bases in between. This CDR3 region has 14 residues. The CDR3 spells CASSLIQGNSPLHF. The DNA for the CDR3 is TGTGCCAGCAGCTTGATCCAGGGGAATTCACCCCTCCACTTT.

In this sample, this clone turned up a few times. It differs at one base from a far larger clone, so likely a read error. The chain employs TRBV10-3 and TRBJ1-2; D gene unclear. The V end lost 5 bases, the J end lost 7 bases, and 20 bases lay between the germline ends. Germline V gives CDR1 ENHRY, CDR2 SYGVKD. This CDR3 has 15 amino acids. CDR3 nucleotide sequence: TGTGCCATCAGTAGCGGTAGGACCTCCGGGAGTGGCTACACCTTC. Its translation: CAISSGRTSGSGYTF.